These 16 T cell receptor beta chains were all obtained from the same sample, sequenced in a study of CD8 T cells in ankylosing spondylitis (dated by TCRdb to about 2017). Broad study findings and their caveats: Blood from ankylosing spondylitis patients appeared to be characterized by a TCR beta motif composed of roughly eight highly homologous amino acid variants.

Libraries were constructed by 5' RACE. The sequencing machine was an Illumina HiSeq 2500. TCRdb's own reprocessing of the public reads used fastp at Q25 and MiXCR and kept productive beta chains. Every entry covers one CDR3 protein and lists the most common genes and DNA from its rows. Here the sample has 390,000 or so distinct CDR3 sequences; more than 20% occur a single time. About a sixth of the sample is taken by the ten largest. For these receptors, no antigen is known. The sequencing input was blood, either unsorted or a sorted T cell fraction (not recorded which). These receptors came from a male donor with ankylosing spondylitis.

The V call is TRBV19, the J call TRBJ1-1; 7 bases are shared with TRBD1. The germline CDR1 and CDR2 sequences are LNHDA and SQIVND (reference sequence). V dropped 5 bases and J dropped 10; count of bases not matched to a gene: 13. This CDR3 is 14 amino acids long. The CDR3 loop reads CASSPGTAIPGAFF. The CDR3 nucleotides are TGTGCCAGTAGTCCCGGGACAGCGATTCCCGGAGCTTTCTTT.

The DNA of the CDR3 is TGTGCCAGCAGCCCGACGAGGCGGCACCCTGGGGAGACCCAGTACTTC. Encoded protein: CASSPTRRHPGETQYF. The chain carries TRBV7-9 and TRBJ2-5; no firm D call. Looked up from germline, CDR1 is SEHNR and CDR2 is FQNEAQ (reference sequence). V lost 5 bases and J lost 5, with 21 bases in between. This CDR3 is 16 amino acids long.

This clonotype was counted between two and nine times. The chain uses TRBV12-3 or TRBV12-4 and TRBJ2-5, with TRBD1 identical over 10 bases. J was trimmed by 1 base and V by 3 bases; bases with no gene match: 2. The CDR3 is made up of 15 amino acids. DNA for the CDR3: TGTGCCAGCAGTTTGGGACAGGGGTTCCAAGAGACCCAGTACTTC. Translation gives CASSLGQGFQETQYF.

This clonotype was observed many times. This chain joins TRBV5-1 and TRBJ1-5; D might be TRBD1 (5 bases). The V gene's germline CDR1 is SGHRS and CDR2 YFSETQ. V lost 0 bases to trimming and J lost 3 bases, with 7 bases between them. The CDR3 is 14 amino acids. The CDR3 protein is CASSLDRNNQPQHF. CDR3 nucleotides: TGCGCCAGCAGCTTGGACAGGAACAATCAGCCCCAGCATTTT.

This chain links TRBV7-2 with TRBJ2-3, with a possible D match to TRBD2 (7 bases). CDR3 length equals 15 residues. Trimming left V 1 base short and J 4 bases short, with 12 bases between. The germline gives CDR1 SGHTA, CDR2 FQGNSA. The CDR3 coding sequence is TGTGCCAGCAGCTTAGAGGGGGGGGTACCAGATACGCAGTATTTT. This encodes CASSLEGGVPDTQYF.

The table lists this clonotype with a few counts. The chain employs TRBV7-9 and TRBJ2-1; TRBD2 aligns across 7 bases. This CDR3 has 16 residues. Per the germline V gene, CDR1 is SEHNR and CDR2 is FQNEAQ (reference sequence). Losses at the gene ends were 7 bases for V and 6 bases for J; bases not matched to a gene: 15. For the CDR3, the DNA is TGTGCCAGCATAGGCGGGAGTACGCCTCCGGGCAATGAGCAGTTCTTC. Translation gives CASIGGSTPPGNEQFF.

Only a few counts were recorded for this clonotype. The rearrangement links TRBV20-1 to TRBJ2-1; 13 nucleotides align to TRBD2. The CDR3 has 15 residues. Germline assignment: CDR1 DFQATT and CDR2 SNEGSKA (reference sequence). V lost 2 bases and J lost 13; bases outside the gene matches: 11. The CDR3 nucleotides are TGCAGTGCTAGACCCGGGACTAGCGGGATACCGGCCCAGTTCTTC. Its protein product is CSARPGTSGIPAQFF.

The rearrangement joins TRBV25-1 to TRBJ2-5, with 9 nucleotides matching TRBD1. Germline trimming cut 6 bases from V and 7 bases from J; bases unmatched to any gene: 15. Germline V gives CDR1 MGHDK, CDR2 SYGVNS. CDR3 length: 16 amino acids. CDR3 residues: CASRKPGQGPRGTQYF. The CDR3 DNA reads TGTGCCAGCAGGAAACCGGGACAGGGACCTCGTGGGACCCAGTACTTC.

Only one count was recorded for this clonotype. The V gene is TRBV5-1, the J gene TRBJ2-5, with 7 positions matching TRBD1. The CDR3 is 15 residues long. The germline CDR1 and CDR2 sequences are SGHRS and YFSETQ. Losses at the gene ends were 2 bases for V and 4 bases for J; bases not matched to a gene: 8. The CDR3 sequence: CASSLPGQSRETQYF. In DNA form, the CDR3 reads TGCGCCAGCAGCTTACCGGGACAGTCAAGAGAGACCCAGTACTTC. Full variable domain (remainder filled in from reference TRBV5-1 and TRBJ2-5): KAGVTQTPRYLIKTRGQQVTLSCSPISGHRSVSWYQQTPGQGLQFLFEYFSETQRNKGNFPGRFSGRQFSNSRSEMNVSTLELGDSALYLCASSLPGQSRETQYFGPGTRLLVL.

The rearrangement uses TRBV20-1 and TRBJ1-1; 11 positions match TRBD1. V lost 2 bases to trimming and J lost 0 bases; unmatched junction nucleotides: 2. This CDR3 is built from 15 residues. Germline loops: CDR1 DFQATT, CDR2 SNEGSKA (reference sequence). The CDR3 nucleotides are TGCAGTGCTAGAAGGACAGGGGGCCTGAACACTGAAGCTTTCTTT. It yields the protein CSARRTGGLNTEAFF.

The table lists this clonotype with many counts. The chain uses TRBV29-1 and TRBJ2-3; the match to TRBD1 covers 8 bases. V was clipped by 4 bases and J by 4 bases; unmatched bases: 10. CDR1 is SQVTM and CDR2 is ANQGSEA in the germline V gene. The CDR3 has 15 residues. The CDR3 DNA reads TGCAGCGTTGGCAGGGGGCAATACGGGGCAGATACGCAGTATTTT. It codes for CSVGRGQYGADTQYF.

V gene TRBV10-3 combines with J gene TRBJ1-4; tentative D call: TRBD1 (6 bases). This CDR3 is 14 amino acids long. The V gene's germline CDR1 is ENHRY and CDR2 SYGVKD. The germline V and J ends were trimmed by 2 bases and 7 bases, with 11 bases remaining between them. The CDR3 DNA follows: TGTGCCATCAGTGAGAGAGGGGGGGGTGAAAAACTGTTTTTT. Residues: CAISERGGGEKLFF.

This chain links TRBV9 with TRBJ2-1; 11 nucleotides agree with TRBD2. Germline values: CDR1 SGDLS, CDR2 YYNGEE. V dropped 0 bases and J dropped 6; count of bases not matched to a gene: 5. This CDR3 contains 16 residues. CDR3 coding DNA: TGTGCCAGCAGCGTAGTCCCGACTAGCGGGACCAATGAGCAGTTCTTC. Protein product: CASSVVPTSGTNEQFF.

This clonotype was picked up a small number of times. The rearrangement joins TRBV27 to TRBJ1-2; D remains unclear. Germline CDR1 is MNHEY and CDR2 is SMNVEV (reference sequence). Between the trimmed V and J ends, which lost 5 bases and 8 bases, there was a span of 15 bases. The CDR3 totals 13 residues. For the CDR3, the DNA is TGTGCCAGCAGTCCGATCGGTGGCAGGGGCTACACCTTC. The encoded protein is CASSPIGGRGYTF.

The CDR3 sequence: CASSAGQGHSPLHF. The CDR3 region has the DNA TGTGCCAGCAGTGCGGGACAGGGTCATTCACCCCTCCACTTT. The rearrangement joins TRBV27 to TRBJ1-6; TRBD1 aligns across 9 bases. Trimming at V came to 5 bases and at J to 8 bases, leaving 4 bases not matched to a gene. CDR3 length: 14 residues. The germline V gene encodes CDR1 MNHEY and CDR2 SMNVEV (reference sequence).

This clonotype was counted between two and nine times. The chain has TRBV12-3 or TRBV12-4 and TRBJ2-7; D not resolved. V was trimmed by 1 base and J by 9 bases, leaving 13 bases between them. This CDR3 is built from 13 residues. The CDR3 is CASSLGWGFGQYF. DNA of the CDR3: TGTGCCAGCAGTTTAGGCTGGGGTTTCGGGCAGTACTTC.